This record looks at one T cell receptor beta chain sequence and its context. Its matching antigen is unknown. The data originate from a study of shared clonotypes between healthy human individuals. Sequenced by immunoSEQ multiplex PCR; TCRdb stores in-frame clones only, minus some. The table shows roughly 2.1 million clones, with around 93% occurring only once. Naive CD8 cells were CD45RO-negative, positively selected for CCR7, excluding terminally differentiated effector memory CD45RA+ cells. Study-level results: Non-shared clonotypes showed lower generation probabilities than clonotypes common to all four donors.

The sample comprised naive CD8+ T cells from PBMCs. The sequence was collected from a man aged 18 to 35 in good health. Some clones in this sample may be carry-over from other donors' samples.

The CDR3 bases are TGTGCCAGCAGCGTAGCCGGACGGCCGAACTATGGCTACACCTTC. It codes for CASSVAGRPNYGYTF. The chain combines TRBV9 with TRBJ1-2; D remains ambiguous. CDR3 length: 15 amino acids. The germline V gene has CDR1 SGDLS and CDR2 YYNGEE. V dropped 0 bases and J dropped 2 bases, with 11 bases sitting between them.